Listed below are T cell receptor beta chains from one sample, sequenced in a study of cytomegalovirus exposure and HLA in healthy donors. The table came from immunoSEQ multiplex PCR; TCRdb's copy has only in-frame clones and leaves some out. The profile covers 80,000 or so clones, with about three quarters appearing a single time and 11% taken by the ten largest. The sequenced sample was PBMCs. These receptor sequences come from a woman in her 40s in good health and CMV-seropositive. CDR3s include the opening cysteine and the closing phenylalanine or tryptophan. Each record gives: clone size, D gene, V gene, J gene, CDR3 protein, CDR3 DNA. The D gene is left open where the match is weak. Expanded clones are given a class, and other clones once, few, many or no size at all.

>NA|NA|TRBV12-5|TRBJ2-7
CASGLGSSRNYEQYF
TGTGCTAGTGGTTTGGGGTCTAGCCGAAACTACGAGCAGTACTTC
>NA|NA|TRBV9|TRBJ1-2
CASGGNYGYTF
TGTGCCAGCGGGGGGAACTATGGCTACACCTTC
>once|NA|TRBV5-1|TRBJ2-7
CASSPGNEQYF
TGCGCCAGCAGCCCCGGGAACGAGCAGTACTTC
>NA|TRBD1|TRBV10-1|TRBJ1-1
CASSGGQGNTEAFF
TGCGCCAGCAGTGGAGGACAGGGGAACACTGAAGCTTTCTTT
>NA|NA|TRBV9|TRBJ2-7
CASSVAPGLQYEQYF
TGTGCCAGCAGCGTAGCTCCAGGACTTCAATACGAGCAGTACTTC
>NA|NA|TRBV5-1|TRBJ1-2
CASSLVTGFDGYTF
TGCGCCAGCAGCTTAGTCACGGGATTCGATGGCTACACCTTC
>few|NA|TRBV6-1|TRBJ2-3
CASYKGGVTTDTQYF
TGTGCCAGTTACAAGGGGGGGGTGACCACAGATACGCAGTATTTT
>NA|NA|TRBV19|TRBJ1-4
CASRKFGENEKLFF
TGTGCCAGTAGAAAGTTCGGGGAAAATGAAAAACTGTTTTTT
>NA|TRBD2|TRBV5-1|TRBJ2-2
CASGIGGLAANTGELFF
TGCGCCAGCGGGATAGGGGGACTAGCGGCCAACACCGGGGAGCTGTTTTTT
>NA|NA|TRBV7-9|TRBJ1-1
CASSLIPGRYTEAFF
TGTGCCAGCAGCCTTATACCAGGGAGGTACACTGAAGCTTTCTTT
>NA|TRBD1|TRBV28|TRBJ2-3
CASSWTGVYTQYF
TGTGCCAGCAGTTGGACAGGGGTCTATACGCAGTATTTT
>NA|TRBD2|TRBV19|TRBJ2-7
CASSPGLVSPEQYF
TGTGCCAGTAGTCCCGGACTAGTCTCCCCGGAGCAGTACTTC
>NA|NA|TRBV7-9|TRBJ2-3
CASSLTRMLYTDTQYF
TGTGCCAGCAGCTTGACGAGGATGCTTTATACAGATACGCAGTATTTT
>few|NA|TRBV28|TRBJ1-1
CASRGPNTEAFF
TGTGCCAGCAGGGGGCCGAACACTGAAGCTTTCTTT
>once|NA|TRBV7-8|TRBJ2-7
CASSSAYEQYF
TGTGCCAGCAGTTCCGCCTACGAGCAGTACTTC
>few|TRBD1|TRBV5-5|TRBJ1-3
CASSSGQTSSGNTIYF
TGTGCCAGCAGCTCGGGACAGACAAGCTCTGGAAACACCATATATTTT
>NA|NA|TRBV7-9|TRBJ2-5
CASSSAGRWETQYF
TGTGCCAGCAGCTCAGCGGGCCGTTGGGAGACCCAGTACTTC
>NA|NA|TRBV6-5|TRBJ2-6
CASSPKAGANVLTF
TGTGCCAGCAGTCCTAAAGCTGGGGCCAACGTCCTGACTTTC
>NA|NA|TRBV4-3|TRBJ2-3
CASSQDRQGTDTQYF
TGCGCCAGCAGCCAAGATCGACAGGGCACAGATACGCAGTATTTT
>NA|NA|TRBV29-1|TRBJ2-7
CSAQGRGDEQYF
TGCAGCGCACAAGGGCGGGGTGACGAGCAGTACTTC
>few|NA|TRBV7-7|TRBJ2-1
CASSSDAGHEQFF
TGTGCTAGCAGCTCCGACGCAGGGCATGAGCAGTTCTTC
>NA|NA|TRBV7-8|TRBJ2-7
CASSLTGLGYEQYF
TGTGCCAGCAGCTTGACGGGACTTGGCTACGAGCAGTACTTC
>few|TRBD1|TRBV19|TRBJ2-7
CASTTGTGNSYEQYF
TGTGCCAGTACTACCGGGACAGGGAACTCCTACGAGCAGTACTTC
>NA|NA|TRBV6-1|TRBJ1-2
CASSEGSKEGYTF
TGTGCCAGCAGTGAAGGTAGTAAGGAGGGCTACACCTTC
>NA|TRBD1|TRBV28|TRBJ1-4
CASSGTGPQEEKLFF
TGTGCCAGCAGTGGGACAGGCCCACAGGAGGAAAAACTGTTTTTT
>NA|NA|TRBV2|TRBJ1-5
CASKGGNQPQHF
TGTGCCTCAAAGGGAGGAAATCAGCCCCAGCATTTT
>few|NA|TRBV27|TRBJ2-1
CASSLRDYNEQFF
TGTGCCAGCAGTTTACGGGACTACAATGAGCAGTTCTTC
>few|TRBD1|TRBV5-4|TRBJ1-1
CASSSTGGTEAFF
TGTGCCAGCAGTTCGACAGGGGGCACTGAAGCTTTCTTT
>NA|NA|TRBV20-1|TRBJ2-1
CSARQGGEQFF
TGCAGTGCTAGGCAGGGCGGCGAGCAGTTCTTC
>NA|TRBD2|TRBV6-6|TRBJ2-2
CASSPSGGAGGELFF
TGTGCCAGCTCCCCCAGCGGGGGGGCCGGCGGGGAGCTGTTTTTT
>NA|NA|TRBV5-1|TRBJ1-2
CASSLDTGLGYTF
TGCGCCAGCAGCTTGGATACAGGGCTTGGCTACACCTTC
>NA|TRBD2|TRBV5-6|TRBJ2-1
CASSLTGLENEQFF
TGTGCCAGCAGCCTCACTGGACTAGAGAATGAGCAGTTCTTC
>NA|TRBD1|TRBV5-6|TRBJ1-3
CASSQGTGTGNTIYF
TGTGCCAGCAGCCAAGGGACAGGAACGGGAAACACCATATATTTT
>once|TRBD2|TRBV6-1|TRBJ2-3
CASSEVSGGYTDTQYF
TGTGCCAGCAGTGAAGTAAGCGGGGGGTACACAGATACGCAGTATTTT
>NA|NA|TRBV14|TRBJ1-1
CASSQAGAHTEAFF
TGTGCCAGCAGCCAAGCAGGGGCCCACACTGAAGCTTTCTTT
>once|NA|TRBV30|TRBJ1-5
CAWSPLPGREPQHF
TGTGCCTGGAGTCCCCTCCCGGGGAGGGAGCCCCAGCATTTT
>NA|TRBD1|TRBV11-2|TRBJ1-3
CASSYTGVAGNTIYF
TGTGCCAGCAGCTACACAGGGGTGGCTGGAAACACCATATATTTT
>NA|NA|TRBV6-1|TRBJ2-7
CASSGQTYEQYF
TGTGCCAGCAGTGGACAGACCTACGAGCAGTACTTC
>NA|NA|TRBV5-4|TRBJ2-2
CASSLGGGGAGAGELFF
TGTGCCAGCAGCCTTGGCGGGGGCGGGGCTGGGGCCGGGGAGCTGTTTTTT
>NA|TRBD1|TRBV27|TRBJ1-2
CASSLSDRGPRYGYTF
TGTGCCAGCAGTTTATCAGACAGGGGCCCTCGTTATGGCTACACCTTC
>NA|NA|TRBV7-9|TRBJ1-1
CASSFGQLYTEAFF
TGTGCCAGCAGCTTCGGACAGCTCTACACTGAAGCTTTCTTT
>few|NA|TRBV15|TRBJ1-2
CATSRMGGTPYGYTF
TGTGCCACCAGCAGGATGGGGGGAACCCCTTATGGCTACACCTTC
>NA|NA|TRBV14|TRBJ1-1
CASSRQGYEAFF
TGTGCCAGCAGCCGGCAGGGCTATGAAGCTTTCTTT
>NA|TRBD1|TRBV6-4|TRBJ2-2
CASRTGNTGELFF
TGTGCCTCCCGGACAGGGAACACCGGGGAGCTGTTTTTT
>NA|NA|TRBV5-1|TRBJ2-7
CASSLTGTHEQYF
TGCGCCAGCAGCTTAACAGGGACCCACGAGCAGTACTTC
>NA|TRBD2|TRBV9|TRBJ2-1
CASSVGSSGSSYNEQFF
TGTGCCAGCAGCGTAGGGTCTAGCGGCAGCTCCTACAATGAGCAGTTCTTC
>NA|TRBD2|TRBV15|TRBJ2-1
CATSSQRGGLGNEQFF
TGTGCCACCAGCTCTCAGCGGGGGGGCCTTGGTAATGAGCAGTTCTTC
>once|TRBD1|TRBV28|TRBJ1-3
CASSFYPRQGGNTIYF
TGTGCCAGCAGTTTCTACCCCAGACAGGGTGGAAACACCATATATTTT
>NA|TRBD1|TRBV27|TRBJ1-1
CASSTSPGTAGAFF
TGTGCCAGCAGTACGTCCCCCGGGACAGCCGGAGCTTTCTTT
>NA|NA|TRBV6-1|TRBJ1-2
CASSLELGRSYGYTF
TGTGCCAGCAGCCTAGAGCTAGGCCGTAGCTATGGCTACACCTTC
>NA|NA|TRBV6-5|TRBJ1-2
CASTQGNYGYTF
TGTGCCAGCACCCAGGGAAACTATGGCTACACCTTC
>NA|NA|TRBV9|TRBJ2-2
CASSVGQISTGELFF
TGTGCCAGCAGCGTAGGACAGATTAGCACCGGGGAGCTGTTTTTT
>NA|TRBD1|TRBV4-3|TRBJ2-2
CASSQTGQGRELFF
TGCGCCAGCAGCCAAACCGGACAGGGCAGGGAGCTGTTTTTT